Presented here are 14 T cell receptor beta chains from one specimen sequenced in a study of response to subunit inactivated influenza vaccine. TCRdb reprocessed the RT-PCR reads via MiXCR and lists one record per CDR3 protein. The sample lists approximately 500,000 distinct CDR3 sequences; 10% to 15% were seen once. The sequenced sample was PBMCs from blood, obtained more than 35 days after vaccination. The source of these receptors is a man in his fifties or sixties who received an inactivated influenza vaccine.

There are a few counts of this clonotype. The CDR3 is CASSQRTSGGDTQYF. DNA of the CDR3: TGTGCCAGCAGCCAACGGACTAGCGGGGGAGATACGCAGTATTTT. The chain uses TRBV3-1 and TRBJ2-3; 13 bases align to TRBD2. V lost 2 bases, J lost 5 bases, and 1 base stayed unmatched. Germline assignment: CDR1 LGHDT and CDR2 YNNKEL (reference sequence). This CDR3 spans 15 amino acids.

The chain carries TRBV6-2 or TRBV6-3 and TRBJ2-1, with unresolved D. The CDR3 totals 13 residues. The germline V gene encodes CDR1 MNHEY and CDR2 SVGEGT. V was pared by 8 bases and J by 10 bases, with 18 bases between. CDR3 in amino acids: CASGHARNVEQFF. CDR3 nucleotides: TGTGCCAGCGGCCACGCACGGAACGTCGAGCAGTTCTTC.

This clonotype was counted at least ten times. The chain links TRBV12-3 or TRBV12-4 to TRBJ1-5; no reliable D call. CDR3 length: 14 residues. Trimming removed 5 bases from V and 3 bases from J, with 11 bases in between. The CDR3 region has the DNA TGTGCCAGCAGTACCGACGGATTCAATCAGCCCCAGCATTTT. It translates to CASSTDGFNQPQHF.

The chain has TRBV3-1 and TRBJ2-7, with a tentative D call TRBD1 (5 bases). The V and J ends lost 4 bases and 1 base respectively, with 11 bases between them. Germline V CDR1 and CDR2: LGHDT, YNNKEL (reference sequence). CDR3 length equals 14 residues. CDR3 sequence reads: CASSLDSPSYEQYF. The CDR3 bases are TGTGCCAGCAGCCTCGACAGTCCTTCCTACGAGCAGTACTTC.

This clonotype was recorded a few times. This rearrangement joins TRBV4-1 to TRBJ2-7; 11 bases fit TRBD2. The CDR3 extends over 15 amino acids. After removal of 0 bases from V and 4 bases from J, the junction contained 2 bases not matched to a gene. CDR1 is MGHRA and CDR2 is YSYEKL in the germline V gene. Here the CDR3 reads CASSQETSGIYEQYF. DNA of the CDR3: TGCGCCAGCAGCCAAGAGACTAGCGGGATATACGAGCAGTACTTC.

This clonotype was counted at least ten times. The genes are TRBV6-5 and TRBJ2-3; D is unclear. V lost 2 bases to trimming and J lost 3 bases, with 6 bases between them. Germline assignment: CDR1 MNHEY and CDR2 SVGAGI. The CDR3 contains 13 residues. The CDR3 DNA sequence: TGTGCCAGCAGTTACGTGGGGACAGATACGCAGTATTTT. It specifies CASSYVGTDTQYF.

This clonotype was detected many times. This rearrangement joins TRBV12-3 or TRBV12-4 to TRBJ1-1; D ambiguous. This CDR3 is 12 amino acids long. Trimming took 2 bases from V and 5 from J, leaving 6 bases between them. In DNA form, the CDR3 reads TGTGCCAGCAGTTTACGGAGGACTGAAGCTTTCTTT. Its protein product is CASSLRRTEAFF.

CDR3 residues: CASSQLAGDGELFF. For the CDR3, the DNA is TGTGCCAGCAGCCAATTAGCGGGGGACGGGGAGCTGTTTTTT. V usage is TRBV14 and J usage is TRBJ2-2; 9 nucleotides agree with TRBD2. This CDR3 is built from 14 residues. In germline, CDR1 is SGHDN, CDR2 FVKESK. V trimming: 2 bases; J trimming: 7 bases; junction bases outside the gene matches: 2.

This clonotype was seen a few times. The CDR3 reads CSAKAGVIDEQFF. The CDR3 DNA sequence: TGCAGTGCTAAAGCGGGAGTGATCGATGAGCAGTTCTTC. The chain recombines TRBV20-1 with TRBJ2-1; 8 bases are shared with TRBD2. CDR3 length equals 13 residues. Germline CDR1 reads DFQATT; CDR2 reads SNEGSKA (reference sequence). Trimming took 4 bases from V and 8 from J; bases not matched to a gene: 7.

This clonotype has only a few counts. The rearrangement links TRBV5-1 to TRBJ2-2; maybe TRBD2 (5 bases). Germline V gene sequence: CDR1 SGHRS, CDR2 YFSETQ. The V end was cut by 4 bases, the J end by 4 bases, with 14 bases between. CDR3 length equals 15 residues. CDR3 sequence reads: CASSLEGRFTGELFF. CDR3 in DNA: TGCGCCAGCAGCCTCGAGGGTAGATTCACCGGGGAGCTGTTTTTT.

This sequence joins TRBV7-9 and TRBJ2-5; a possible D gene is TRBD2 (6 bases). Germline V gene lookup returns CDR1 SEHNR and CDR2 FQNEAQ (reference sequence). V gave up 0 bases and J gave up 7 bases, with 9 bases separating them. CDR3 size: 13 residues. DNA for the CDR3: TGTGCCAGCAGCTTAGCCGGGGGAGGGACCCAGTACTTC. Encoded protein: CASSLAGGGTQYF.

The chain uses TRBV11-2 and TRBJ1-4; D ambiguous. V dropped 1 base and J dropped 10 bases, with 10 bases sitting between them. Germline CDR1 is SGHAT and CDR2 is FQNNGV. The CDR3 is 13 amino acids. The DNA for the CDR3 is TGTGCCAGCAGCTTAGTAAGGCCGGCAAAACTGTTTTTT. Its translation: CASSLVRPAKLFF.

This clonotype was detected a few times. The gene calls are TRBV5-1 and TRBJ1-2, with 7 bases that match TRBD1. Germline V gives CDR1 SGHRS, CDR2 YFSETQ. V was clipped by 4 bases and J by 2 bases; unmatched bases: 8. The CDR3 is 15 amino acids. The CDR3 DNA reads TGCGCCAGCAGCCTAGTTGACAGGGCGAACTATGGCTACACCTTC. Protein product: CASSLVDRANYGYTF.

This clonotype has a handful of counts. V usage is TRBV5-1 and J usage is TRBJ2-5; D ambiguous. The ends were cut back, 4 bases at V and 5 bases at J, with 12 bases in the middle. The CDR3 spans 13 residues. Per germline, CDR1 SGHRS and CDR2 YFSETQ. CDR3 nucleotide sequence: TGCGCCAGCAGCCTTTCAACGAAGGAGACCCAGTACTTC. The encoded protein is CASSLSTKETQYF.